This TCR beta chain stems from a study of blood T cell repertoires in COVID-19. Overall study context: T cells, B-cell-depleted T cells, or PBMCs supplied cDNA or gDNA.

Produced via immunoSEQ multiplex PCR; TCRdb's table is partial and in-frame only. This sample has 100,000 to 150,000 clones, with around 85% found just once. The germline V gene has CDR1 SNHLY and CDR2 FYNNEI. CDR3 size: 12 residues. Deletions cut 4 bases from V and 3 bases from J, with 6 bases between. The TCR originated in a woman between 45 and 60 years old with acute or convalescent COVID-19. The rearrangement joins TRBV2 to TRBJ1-1; D remains ambiguous. The sequencing input was peripheral blood. The CDR3 sequence is CASSVQYTEAFF. CDR3 sequence (DNA): TGTGCCAGCAGTGTACAATACACTGAAGCTTTCTTT.